These 16 T cell receptor beta chains were sequenced from one sample in a study of blood T cell repertoires in COVID-19. Produced via immunoSEQ multiplex PCR; TCRdb's table is partial and in-frame only. This sample has approximately 80,000 clones; 88% occur once, and the top ten carry roughly 46%. What was sequenced was peripheral blood. These TCRs come from a human donor in a cohort sampled during active COVID-19.

The V gene is TRBV19, the J gene TRBJ1-1; 11 bases align to TRBD1. Germline V gene data show CDR1 as LNHDA and CDR2 as SQIVND (reference sequence). CDR3 length: 15 amino acids. V lost 4 bases to trimming and J lost 7 bases; unmatched junction nucleotides: 8. DNA for the CDR3: TGTGCCAGTAGTACCAGGACAGGGGGCGGACGTGAAGCTTTCTTT. It codes for CASSTRTGGGREAFF.

The chain uses TRBV5-1 and TRBJ2-7, with D perhaps matching TRBD2 (5 bases). This CDR3 is built from 13 residues. The germline CDR1 and CDR2 sequences are SGHRS and YFSETQ. Trimming took off 3 bases at V and 5 bases at J, with 12 bases between the two ends. The CDR3 coding sequence is TGCGCCAGCAGCTCCTCGGGGTCCCACGAGCAGTACTTC. This sequence encodes CASSSSGSHEQYF.

This sequence joins TRBV19 and TRBJ1-2, with a possible D match to TRBD1 (6 bases). This CDR3 contains 15 residues. Germline CDR1 is LNHDA and CDR2 is SQIVND (reference sequence). V was pared by 3 bases and J by 3 bases, with 14 bases between. The DNA for the CDR3 is TGTGCCAGTAGTATGAACAGGGAAGCGGACTATGGCTACACCTTC. Encoded protein: CASSMNREADYGYTF.

The chain links TRBV6-6 to TRBJ2-1; maybe TRBD2 (6 bases). Germline V gene data show CDR1 as MNHNY and CDR2 as SVGAGI (reference sequence). The V gene lost 6 bases and the J gene lost 7 bases, with 19 bases spanning the gap. The CDR3 is made up of 15 amino acids. The chain's CDR3 is CASSSGQANWNEQFF. CDR3 coding DNA: TGTGCCAGCAGCAGCGGGCAGGCTAACTGGAATGAGCAGTTCTTC.

This chain joins TRBV12-3 or TRBV12-4 and TRBJ2-7; no firm D call. V was pared by 6 bases and J by 1 base, with 4 bases between. The CDR3 covers 11 residues. This chain's CDR3 is CASSSSYEQYF. For the CDR3, the DNA is TGTGCCAGCAGCTCTTCCTACGAGCAGTACTTC.

CDR3 protein: CASSLGWGGGEQFF. CDR3 in DNA: TGTGCCAGCAGCTTAGGGTGGGGGGGCGGTGAGCAGTTCTTC. The chain recombines TRBV11-3 with TRBJ2-1; TRBD2 is a possible D gene (7 bases). Germline loops: CDR1 SGHNT, CDR2 YENEEA. Between the trimmed V and J ends, which lost 1 base and 9 bases, there was a span of 13 bases. The CDR3 sequence is 14 residues long.

The V and J genes are TRBV28 and TRBJ2-7; a weak D match, TRBD2 (5 bases). Germline V gives CDR1 MDHEN, CDR2 SYDVKM. V lost 5 bases and J lost 2, with 10 bases in between. CDR3 size: 13 residues. The DNA of the CDR3 is TGTGCCAGCAGTGTCGGAGGAACCTACGAGCAGTACTTC. The encoded protein is CASSVGGTYEQYF.

This chain links TRBV7-9 with TRBJ2-7; the D gene is possibly TRBD2 (7 bases). Germline lookup yields CDR1 SEHNR and CDR2 FQNEAQ (reference sequence). V was clipped by 5 bases and J by 2 bases, with 16 bases between them. The CDR3 spans 15 residues. CDR3 protein: CASSPRAGGPYEQYF. As DNA, the CDR3 is TGTGCCAGCAGCCCGCGGGCCGGGGGGCCCTACGAGCAGTACTTC.

This clone was counted once. The gene calls are TRBV28 and TRBJ1-5, with 11 bases lining up with TRBD1. The V segment lost 6 bases and the J segment 6 bases; nucleotides outside the gene matches: 4. The germline V gene encodes CDR1 MDHEN and CDR2 SYDVKM. The CDR3 has 14 residues. In DNA form, the CDR3 reads TGTGCCAGCAGCCGGACAGGGGGCGGTCAGCCCCAGCATTTT. Protein sequence: CASSRTGGGQPQHF. Based on the CDR3 plus reference TRBV28 and TRBJ1-5, the full variable domain is DVKVTQSSRYLVKRTGEKVFLECVQDMDHENMFWYRQDPGLGLRLIYFSYDVKMKEKGDIPEGYSVSREKKERFSLILESASTNQTSMYLCASSRTGGGQPQHFGDGTRLSIL.

The chain is built from TRBV6-5 and TRBJ2-1, with D possibly being TRBD2 (7 bases). This CDR3 contains 15 residues. V dropped 8 bases and J dropped 5 bases, with 19 bases sitting between them. The germline V gene has CDR1 MNHEY and CDR2 SVGAGI. The DNA for the CDR3 is TGTGCCAGCCGACCGGGGGGCTCTACAAACAATGAGCAGTTCTTC. It encodes CASRPGGSTNNEQFF.

This clone was found once. The rearrangement links TRBV19 to TRBJ2-1, with D maybe TRBD2 (6 bases). Germline CDR1 and CDR2: LNHDA and SQIVND (reference sequence). The CDR3 contains 14 residues. Deletions cut 1 base from V and 7 bases from J, with 11 bases between. The CDR3 here is CASSIGTTTNEQFF. The CDR3 DNA is TGTGCCAGTAGTATAGGGACTACCACTAATGAGCAGTTCTTC.

This chain joins TRBV5-1 and TRBJ2-1, with a possible D match to TRBD2 (10 bases). The CDR3 runs to 18 residues. In germline, CDR1 is SGHRS, CDR2 YFSETQ. Trimming shortened V by 4 bases and J by 4 bases, and 24 bases separated the two germline ends. The CDR3 here is CASSGGTGLLAGYNEQFF. The CDR3 DNA reads TGCGCCAGCAGCGGTGGGACAGGGCTACTAGCGGGATACAATGAGCAGTTCTTC.

The gene calls are TRBV28 and TRBJ2-7; TRBD1 matches at 11 bases. The CDR3 loop spans 16 amino acids. V lost 2 bases and J lost 3; bases outside the gene matches: 6. Germline loops: CDR1 MDHEN, CDR2 SYDVKM. CDR3 in DNA: TGTGCCAGCAGTTTAGGGACAGGGGGGCCTGGCTACGAGCAGTACTTC. This codes for CASSLGTGGPGYEQYF.

The rearrangement joins TRBV7-8 to TRBJ2-5; TRBD2 aligns across 8 bases. The V gene's germline CDR1 is SGHVS and CDR2 FQNEAQ. This CDR3 contains 16 residues. J lost 7 bases, V lost 0 bases, and 10 bases had no gene match. The CDR3 protein is CASSLASSGHLGTQYF. In DNA, the CDR3 is TGTGCCAGCAGCTTAGCGTCTAGCGGGCATTTGGGGACCCAGTACTTC.

This chain links TRBV7-2 with TRBJ2-2; 11 bases line up with TRBD1. This CDR3 region has 15 residues. In germline, CDR1 is SGHTA, CDR2 FQGNSA. V shed 5 bases, J shed 6 bases, and the junction held 5 bases outside the gene matches. CDR3 protein: CASSQGQGGSGELFF. CDR3 nucleotides: TGTGCCAGCAGCCAGGGACAGGGGGGCTCCGGGGAGCTGTTTTTT.

V and J are TRBV3-1 (or the pseudogene TRBV3-2) and TRBJ2-1; no firm D call. CDR3 length equals 18 residues. The germline V and J ends were trimmed by 1 base and 4 bases, with 20 bases remaining between them. From germline, CDR1 is LGHDT and CDR2 YNNKEL (reference sequence). CDR3 sequence: CASSQGVLRTSYYNEQFF. As DNA, the CDR3 is TGTGCCAGCAGCCAAGGTGTACTCCGAACTTCTTATTACAATGAGCAGTTCTTC.